These 10 T cell receptor beta chains originate from one sample sequenced in a study of OX40 agonist ivuxolimab in advanced cancers. Generated by immunoSEQ multiplex PCR, the TCRdb table keeps only in-frame clones and is missing some. The profile shows 77,000 or so clones, around 90% of them singletons. Sequences were derived from CD4+ or CD8+ T cells sorted from blood, sampled in a trial of the OX40 agonist ivuxolimab. The receptors here all came from an adult with an advanced solid tumor such as melanoma, head and neck, liver or kidney cancer.

The chain couples TRBV5-1 to TRBJ2-3, with 11 positions matching TRBD1. J lost 3 bases, V lost 3 bases, and 6 bases had no gene match. CDR1 is SGHRS, CDR2 YFSETQ, per germline. The CDR3 is 16 residues long. CDR3 DNA: TGCGCCAGCAGCTCAACCGGGACAGGGGGGACAGATACGCAGTATTTT. Translation: CASSSTGTGGTDTQYF. Drawing the rest from reference TRBV5-1 and TRBJ2-3, the complete variable domain is KAGVTQTPRYLIKTRGQQVTLSCSPISGHRSVSWYQQTPGQGLQFLFEYFSETQRNKGNFPGRFSGRQFSNSRSEMNVSTLELGDSALYLCASSSTGTGGTDTQYFGPGTRLTVL.

The V gene is TRBV25-1, the J gene TRBJ2-5; 9 bases match TRBD2. There are 14 residues in the CDR3. Per the germline V gene, CDR1 is MGHDK and CDR2 is SYGVNS. Losses at the gene ends were 6 bases for V and 4 bases for J; bases not matched to a gene: 6. CDR3 residues: CASRLAGGLETQYF. In nucleotides, the CDR3 is TGTGCCAGCAGACTCGCGGGGGGGCTAGAGACCCAGTACTTC.

V and J are TRBV6-1 and TRBJ2-5, with 11 bases lining up with TRBD2. Germline trimming cut 4 bases from V and 5 bases from J; bases unmatched to any gene: 9. This CDR3 spans 16 amino acids. Germline V gene sequence: CDR1 MNHNS, CDR2 SASEGT. CDR3 DNA: TGTGCCAGCAGTGCCAGACTAGCGGGGCCAGGGGAGACCCAGTACTTC. Protein product: CASSARLAGPGETQYF.

This clone was counted a single time. The chain combines TRBV10-3 with TRBJ1-5; TRBD1 matches 9 bases. Unmatched junction bases numbered 2, after V lost 0 bases and J lost 5 bases. There are 15 residues in the CDR3. The germline gives CDR1 ENHRY, CDR2 SYGVKD. This CDR3 reads CAISESTGGDQPQHF. CDR3 in DNA: TGTGCCATCAGTGAGTCGACAGGGGGGGATCAGCCCCAGCATTTT.

The chain combines TRBV7-8 with TRBJ1-4; the D is unclear. The CDR3 is 16 amino acids. Germline V gives CDR1 SGHVS, CDR2 FQNEAQ. V dropped 2 bases and J dropped 3 bases, with 13 bases sitting between them. For the CDR3, the DNA is TGTGCCAGCAGCTTATCGAGGTCGGCTTCTAATGAAAAACTGTTTTTT. Translating it yields CASSLSRSASNEKLFF.

V gene TRBV5-5 combines with J gene TRBJ2-2, with D possibly matching TRBD2 (5 bases). V dropped 0 bases and J dropped 10 bases, with 13 bases sitting between them. This CDR3 comprises 14 residues. Germline CDR1 is SGHKS and CDR2 is YYEKEE (reference sequence). The CDR3 region is CASSLVERSTELFF. The CDR3 nucleotides read TGTGCCAGCAGCTTGGTCGAGCGGTCGACGGAGCTGTTTTTT.

This clone was seen a handful of times. This rearrangement joins TRBV7-8 to TRBJ1-5, with 9 bases matching TRBD1. The CDR3 loop spans 16 amino acids. Trimming cost V 1 base and J 8 bases; bases outside gene matches: 9. In germline, CDR1 is SGHVS, CDR2 FQNEAQ. CDR3: CASSLGGTGISEPQHF. DNA of the CDR3: TGTGCCAGCAGCTTAGGGGGGACAGGGATTAGCGAGCCCCAGCATTTT.

This clone was recorded once. The rearrangement joins TRBV11-2 to TRBJ2-3; TRBD2 aligns across 15 bases. Germline CDR1 is SGHAT and CDR2 is FQNNGV. V shed 5 bases and J 4 bases; nucleotides not matched to a gene: 4. The CDR3 runs 16 residues. The CDR3 spells CASSMGLAGGADTQYF. For the CDR3, the DNA is TGTGCCAGCAGCATGGGACTAGCGGGAGGAGCAGATACGCAGTATTTT.

V gene TRBV7-9 combines with J gene TRBJ1-5; the D gene is possibly TRBD1 (6 bases). The CDR3 is 16 amino acids. Germline V gives CDR1 SEHNR, CDR2 FQNEAQ (reference sequence). Trimming left V 3 bases short and J 0 bases short, with 12 bases between. The CDR3 loop is CASSLSGADSNQPQHF. CDR3 coding DNA: TGTGCCAGCAGCTTGTCAGGGGCGGATAGCAATCAGCCCCAGCATTTT.

The chain couples TRBV5-5 to TRBJ1-5, with D unclear. Germline values: CDR1 SGHKS, CDR2 YYEKEE (reference sequence). The CDR3 sequence is 13 residues long. V lost 0 bases to trimming and J lost 4 bases, with 5 bases between them. The CDR3 DNA is TGTGCCAGCAGCTTGGACTCAAATCAGCCCCAGCATTTT. Translated: CASSLDSNQPQHF.